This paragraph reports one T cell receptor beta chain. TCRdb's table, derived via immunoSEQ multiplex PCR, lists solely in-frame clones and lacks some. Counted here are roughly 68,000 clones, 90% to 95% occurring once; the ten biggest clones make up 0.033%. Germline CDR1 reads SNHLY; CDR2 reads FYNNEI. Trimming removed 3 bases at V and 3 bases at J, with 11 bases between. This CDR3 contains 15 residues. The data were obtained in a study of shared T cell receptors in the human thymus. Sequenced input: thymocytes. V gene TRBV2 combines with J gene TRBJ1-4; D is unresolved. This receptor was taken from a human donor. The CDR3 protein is CASSEVSRPNEKLFF. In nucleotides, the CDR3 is TGTGCCAGCAGTGAGGTTTCCAGGCCTAATGAAAAACTGTTTTTT.